Below, 24 T cell receptor beta chains from the same sample are listed, as sequenced in a study of blood T cell repertoires in COVID-19. Some clones are missing from TCRdb's copy, which holds only in-frame ones; the method was immunoSEQ multiplex PCR. The repertoire holds 250,000 to 300,000 clones, with around 90% as singletons. The material sequenced was PBMCs or T cells enriched from blood (not recorded which). These receptors were obtained from a woman aged 25 to 39 who had recovered from COVID-19.

The CDR3 reads CATSGRLAGESITGELFF. Here the CDR3 DNA reads TGTGCCACCAGCGGCCGACTAGCGGGAGAATCAATCACCGGGGAGCTGTTTTTT. The chain recombines TRBV15 with TRBJ2-2, with 12 bases identical to TRBD2. CDR3 length: 18 residues. The J segment lost 4 bases and the V segment lost 5 bases, leaving 11 bases of the junction unmatched. Per the germline V gene, CDR1 is LNHNV and CDR2 is YYDKDF (reference sequence).

The chain couples TRBV19 to TRBJ2-3, with 9 bases matching TRBD2. Germline V gene lookup returns CDR1 LNHDA and CDR2 SQIVND (reference sequence). This CDR3 has 15 amino acids. Germline trimming cut 1 base from V and 5 bases from J; bases unmatched to any gene: 4. This chain's CDR3 is CASSIGGREGDTQYF. The DNA of the CDR3 is TGTGCCAGTAGTATAGGCGGGAGGGAAGGAGATACGCAGTATTTT.

V gene TRBV7-6 combines with J gene TRBJ2-1, with 7 bases fitting TRBD2. The germline CDR1 and CDR2 sequences are SGHVS and FNYEAQ. There are 16 residues in the CDR3. V trimming: 2 bases; J trimming: 7 bases; junction bases outside the gene matches: 11. CDR3 sequence: CASSLIVAGEGNEQFF. CDR3 in DNA: TGTGCCAGCAGCTTAATCGTGGCGGGAGAGGGGAATGAGCAGTTCTTC.

The chain is built from TRBV11-2 and TRBJ1-4; TRBD1 is a possible D gene (6 bases). CDR1 and CDR2 from the germline V gene are SGHAT and FQNNGV. Trimming stripped 6 bases from V and 8 bases from J, with 16 bases between. The CDR3 is 14 amino acids. CDR3 in DNA: TGTGCCAGCAGTTCACAGGGAGTCAGAGAAAAACTGTTTTTT. Amino acids: CASSSQGVREKLFF. The full variable domain, in which reference TRBV11-2 and TRBJ1-4 provide the parts outside the CDR3, is EAGVAQSPRYKIIEKRQSVAFWCNPISGHATLYWYQQILGQGPKLLIQFQNNGVVDDSQLPKDRFSAERLKGVDSTLKIQPAKLEDSAVYLCASSSQGVREKLFFGSGTQLSVL.

The chain carries TRBV7-2 and TRBJ2-7; TRBD1 might be the D (6 bases). Germline V gene lookup returns CDR1 SGHTA and CDR2 FQGNSA. This CDR3 region has 13 residues. The V and J ends lost 2 bases and 3 bases respectively, with 8 bases between them. The CDR3 sequence: CASSLTGYYEQYF. CDR3 in DNA: TGTGCCAGCAGCTTAACAGGGTACTACGAGCAGTACTTC. Supplemented by reference TRBV7-2 and TRBJ2-7, the full variable domain reads GAGVSQSPSNKVTEKGKDVELRCDPISGHTALYWYRQSLGQGLEFLIYFQGNSAPDKSGLPSDRFSAERTGGSVSTLTIQRTQQEDSAVYLCASSLTGYYEQYFGPGTRLTVT.

The chain links TRBV27 to TRBJ1-1, with D hard to call. The germline CDR1 and CDR2 sequences are MNHEY and SMNVEV (reference sequence). The CDR3 extends over 15 amino acids. The V gene lost 1 base and the J gene lost 2 bases, with 11 bases spanning the gap. The CDR3 loop is CASSLLAGVNTEAFF. CDR3 coding DNA: TGTGCCAGCAGTTTATTAGCGGGTGTAAACACTGAAGCTTTCTTT.

The rearrangement links TRBV28 to TRBJ2-3; tentative D call: TRBD1 (7 bases). CDR3 size: 16 residues. Germline values: CDR1 MDHEN, CDR2 SYDVKM. V gave up 3 bases and J gave up 1 base, with 14 bases separating them. CDR3 DNA: TGTGCCAGCAGTTTGCTCAGGGGGGTTGGCACAGATACGCAGTATTTT. Translation: CASSLLRGVGTDTQYF.

This clone was counted only a few times. The genes are TRBV27 and TRBJ2-1; D might be TRBD2 (6 bases). The CDR3 covers 15 residues. Germline CDR1 is MNHEY and CDR2 is SMNVEV (reference sequence). Deletions cut 6 bases from V and 10 bases from J, with 22 bases between. This CDR3 is CASSHTLDWTTEQFF. The CDR3 region has the DNA TGTGCCAGCAGCCATACACTCGACTGGACTACCGAGCAGTTCTTC.

Here the CDR3 reads CASSQWDSQETQYF. The CDR3 coding sequence is TGTGCCAGCAGCCAATGGGACAGCCAAGAGACCCAGTACTTC. The chain carries TRBV16 and TRBJ2-5; the match to TRBD1 covers 7 bases. Germline V CDR1 and CDR2: KGHSY, FQNENV. The J segment lost 1 base and the V segment lost 1 base, leaving 0 bases of the junction unmatched. This CDR3 is built from 14 residues.

V usage is TRBV19 and J usage is TRBJ2-3; 11 positions match TRBD2. Looked up from germline, CDR1 is LNHDA and CDR2 is SQIVND (reference sequence). CDR3 size: 15 residues. Losses at the gene ends were 5 bases for V and 1 base for J; bases not matched to a gene: 2. As DNA, the CDR3 is TGTGCCAGTAGTTCACTAGCGGGAGGCACAGATACGCAGTATTTT. Translation gives CASSSLAGGTDTQYF. The full variable domain, in which reference TRBV19 and TRBJ2-3 provide the parts outside the CDR3, is DGGITQSPKYLFRKEGQNVTLSCEQNLNHDAMYWYRQDPGQGLRLIYYSQIVNDFQKGDIAEGYSVSREKKESFPLTVTSAQKNPTAFYLCASSSLAGGTDTQYFGPGTRLTVL.

This chain connects TRBV7-2 to TRBJ2-2; TRBD1 matches at 8 bases. CDR1 and CDR2 from the germline V gene are SGHTA and FQGNSA. After removal of 5 bases from V and 5 bases from J, the junction contained 7 bases not matched to a gene. CDR3 length: 15 residues. Here the CDR3 reads CASSRGQGSTGELFF. In nucleotides, the CDR3 is TGTGCCAGCAGCCGTGGACAGGGATCGACCGGGGAGCTGTTTTTT.

The genes are TRBV5-4 and TRBJ2-1, with 10 bases matching TRBD1. Germline V gene lookup returns CDR1 SGHNT and CDR2 YYREEE (reference sequence). The CDR3 is 17 amino acids. The junction had 6 bases not matched to a gene; V was cut back by 3 bases and J by 0 bases. The DNA for the CDR3 is TGTGCCAGCAGCTCCTTTAGACAGGGGGCCTCCTACAATGAGCAGTTCTTC. Translating gives CASSSFRQGASYNEQFF.

The chain couples TRBV6-6 to TRBJ2-2; D not certain. Per the germline V gene, CDR1 is MNHNY and CDR2 is SVGAGI (reference sequence). V gave up 7 bases and J gave up 8 bases, with 11 bases separating them. The CDR3 has 12 amino acids. This chain's CDR3 is CASTKFLGELFF. CDR3 DNA: TGTGCCAGCACCAAATTCCTAGGGGAGCTGTTTTTT.

V and J are TRBV27 and TRBJ2-1; 11 bases line up with TRBD1. Germline V gene lookup returns CDR1 MNHEY and CDR2 SMNVEV (reference sequence). CDR3 length: 17 residues. V shed 5 bases, J shed 7 bases, and the junction held 13 bases outside the gene matches. The CDR3 sequence: CASSEDRGRFLINEQFF. The CDR3 nucleotides read TGTGCCAGCAGTGAGGACAGGGGGCGCTTTTTGATAAATGAGCAGTTCTTC.

The chain carries TRBV5-6 and TRBJ1-6; 7 positions agree with TRBD1. The CDR3 sequence is 17 residues long. The V gene end was trimmed by 3 bases and the J gene end by 13 bases; junction bases not matched to a gene: 19. Germline CDR1 and CDR2: SGHDT and YYEEEE. CDR3 bases: TGTGCCAGCAGCTCGTACAGGGGAAGGCTTCGTAATGGGCCCCTCCACTTT. Encoded protein: CASSSYRGRLRNGPLHF. Full variable domain (remainder filled in from reference TRBV5-6 and TRBJ1-6): DAGVTQSPTHLIKTRGQQVTLRCSPKSGHDTVSWYQQALGQGPQFIFQYYEEEERQRGNFPDRFSGHQFPNYSSELNVNALLLGDSALYLCASSSYRGRLRNGPLHFGNGTRLTVT.

This clone was seen a single time. The J gene is TRBJ2-5, the V gene TRBV5-6; D unresolved. CDR1 and CDR2 from the germline V gene are SGHDT and YYEEEE. The CDR3 loop spans 15 amino acids. Deletions cut 0 bases from V and 0 bases from J, with 9 bases between. In DNA, the CDR3 is TGTGCCAGCAGCTTGGGGGCCAGCAACCAAGAGACCCAGTACTTC. This gives the protein CASSLGASNQETQYF.

This chain uses TRBV19 with TRBJ2-7; D may be TRBD2 (5 bases). In germline, CDR1 is LNHDA, CDR2 SQIVND (reference sequence). This CDR3 is built from 11 residues. The V and J ends lost 9 bases and 7 bases respectively, with 13 bases between them. CDR3 DNA: TGTGCCAGCGGGGTATCGCGTGAGCAGTACTTC. This translates into CASGVSREQYF.

This sequence joins TRBV27 and TRBJ1-1, with TRBD1 as a possible D gene (6 bases). Per germline, CDR1 MNHEY and CDR2 SMNVEV (reference sequence). The CDR3 totals 14 residues. Trimming pared 2 bases from V and 3 bases from J, leaving 10 bases between. In DNA, the CDR3 is TGTGCCAGCAGTTTACAGGGGACGTACACTGAAGCTTTCTTT. Translated: CASSLQGTYTEAFF.

The chain joins TRBV24-1 to TRBJ2-2; 9 nucleotides align to TRBD1. V lost 10 bases and J lost 4; bases outside the gene matches: 6. This CDR3 has 14 amino acids. The V gene's germline CDR1 is KGHDR and CDR2 SFDVKD. Written as DNA, the CDR3 is TGTGCCACAGGGGACAGGGTTATCACCGGGGAGCTGTTTTTT. This codes for CATGDRVITGELFF.

This chain connects TRBV5-4 to TRBJ2-5; 11 bases are a match to TRBD1. Germline CDR1 and CDR2: SGHNT and YYREEE (reference sequence). This CDR3 is 16 amino acids long. Trimming took 4 bases from V and 5 from J; bases not matched to a gene: 10. The CDR3 sequence: CASSGGQGARWETQYF. The CDR3 nucleotides are TGTGCCAGCAGCGGCGGACAGGGGGCGCGATGGGAGACCCAGTACTTC. Full variable domain (rest looked up from reference TRBV5-4 and TRBJ2-5): ETGVTQSPTHLIKTRGQQVTLRCSSQSGHNTVSWYQQALGQGPQFIFQYYREEENGRGNFPPRFSGLQFPNYSSELNVNALELDDSALYLCASSGGQGARWETQYFGPGTRLLVL.

V gene TRBV3-1 (or the pseudogene TRBV3-2) combines with J gene TRBJ2-1; 8 bases match TRBD2. CDR3 length equals 16 residues. Per germline, CDR1 LGHDT and CDR2 YNNKEL (reference sequence). Trimming at V came to 1 base and at J to 1 base, leaving 3 bases not matched to a gene. The chain's CDR3 is CASSQGLALSYNEQFF. CDR3 coding DNA: TGTGCCAGCAGCCAAGGACTAGCGCTGTCCTACAATGAGCAGTTCTTC.

This chain uses TRBV2 with TRBJ1-2, with TRBD1 as a possible D gene (5 bases). From germline, CDR1 is SNHLY and CDR2 FYNNEI. The CDR3 sequence is 14 residues long. V was cut by 2 bases and J by 8 bases, with 15 bases left in between. CDR3: CASSEIGGPEGYTF. The CDR3 region has the DNA TGTGCCAGCAGTGAAATCGGGGGTCCGGAAGGCTACACCTTC.

This rearrangement joins TRBV19 to TRBJ2-5; D unclear. Germline CDR1 and CDR2: LNHDA and SQIVND (reference sequence). CDR3 length equals 13 residues. V lost 6 bases and J 0 bases, leaving 8 bases between the germline ends. The CDR3 here is CASRNSNQETQYF. The DNA of the CDR3 is TGTGCCAGTAGGAACTCCAACCAAGAGACCCAGTACTTC.

This clone was picked up one time. The chain couples TRBV6-2 or TRBV6-3 to TRBJ1-2; perhaps TRBD1 as D (6 bases). This CDR3 contains 11 residues. V was clipped by 5 bases and J by 7 bases, with 8 bases between them. The germline V gene has CDR1 MNHEY and CDR2 SVGEGT. The CDR3 sequence: CASSEGVGYTF. The CDR3 nucleotides read TGTGCCAGCAGTGAGGGGGTTGGCTACACCTTC.